These T cell receptor beta chains were read from a single sample in a study of OX40 agonist ivuxolimab in advanced cancers. Clones were read by immunoSEQ multiplex PCR, and TCRdb kept only the in-frame ones, dropping some. This table has more than 55,000 clones, roughly nine tenths appearing once. The material sequenced was CD4+ or CD8+ T cells sorted from blood, taken in a trial of the OX40 agonist ivuxolimab. Receptor source: an adult with an advanced solid tumor such as melanoma, head and neck, liver or kidney cancer. CDR3s include the opening cysteine and the closing phenylalanine or tryptophan. A D gene is named only where the DNA matches it firmly. Expanded clones are given a class, and other clones once, few, many or no size at all.

abundance,v_gene,j_gene,d_gene,CDR3nt,CDR3aa
NA,TRBV2,TRBJ2-1,NA,TGTGCCAGCTGGGTTGCCTACAATGAGCAGTTCTTC,CASWVAYNEQFF
NA,TRBV9,TRBJ2-5,NA,TGTGCCAGCAGCGCTCAAGAGACCCAGTACTTC,CASSAQETQYF
NA,TRBV5-6,TRBJ1-4,NA,TGTGCCAGCAGCTTGGGTGGTGGGGATGAAAAACTGTTTTTT,CASSLGGGDEKLFF
NA,TRBV18,TRBJ2-7,NA,TGTGCCAGCTCACCACGAGACGGTAGCGAGCAGTACTTC,CASSPRDGSEQYF
NA,TRBV19,TRBJ2-7,TRBD2,TGTGCCAGCCGAGGGCGGGGGTCCTACGAGCAGTACTTC,CASRGRGSYEQYF
NA,TRBV2,TRBJ1-1,NA,TGTGCCAGCAGTGAATCGATCTGGGGACGAAACACTGAAGCTTTCTTT,CASSESIWGRNTEAFF
NA,TRBV5-6,TRBJ1-2,NA,TGTGCCAGCCGTCTCCTCCAAAACTATGGCTACACCTTC,CASRLLQNYGYTF
NA,TRBV7-9,TRBJ1-1,NA,TGTGCCAGCAGCGTGCCCAGAGAAGCTTTCTTT,CASSVPREAFF
NA,TRBV7-8,TRBJ2-7,NA,TGTGCCAGCAGCTTAGGCCTTAAATACGAGCAGTACTTC,CASSLGLKYEQYF
few,TRBV7-3,TRBJ1-3,NA,TGTGCCAGCAGCTTGGGGGAAACTGGAAACACCATATATTTT,CASSLGETGNTIYF
NA,TRBV28,TRBJ1-2,TRBD1,TGTGCCAGCAGTTTCAGGGGATGGACAGGGAACTATGGCTACACCTTC,CASSFRGWTGNYGYTF
NA,TRBV7-9,TRBJ2-2,NA,TGTGCCAGCAGCTTCGGGGGGCCCCCCCCCGGGGAGCTGTTTTTT,CASSFGGPPPGELFF
NA,TRBV5-1,TRBJ2-7,NA,TGCGCCAGCAGCCAGGGGAGATCGGCCGTCCACGAGCAGTACTTC,CASSQGRSAVHEQYF
NA,TRBV10-3,TRBJ1-1,NA,TGTGCCATCAGTGTGGACTCTACAAGGACTGAAGCTTTCTTT,CAISVDSTRTEAFF
NA,TRBV19,TRBJ1-2,TRBD1,TGTGCCAGTCTTGACAGGGGGCATGGCTACACCTTC,CASLDRGHGYTF
NA,TRBV7-3,TRBJ2-4,TRBD2,TGTGCCAGCAGCTTTAGCGGGAGAATTCAGTACTTC,CASSFSGRIQYF
NA,TRBV6-1,TRBJ2-5,TRBD1,TGTGCCAGCAGTGAAGCGGCACCGACAGGGGGCCACCCGTACCAAGAGACCCAGTACTTC,CASSEAAPTGGHPYQETQYF
NA,TRBV15,TRBJ1-2,NA,TGTGCCACCAGCAGAGATGGGAAGGGTTCCTATGGCTACACCTTC,CATSRDGKGSYGYTF
NA,TRBV11-2,TRBJ2-2,NA,TGTGCCAGCAGCTTCCCTGACGGATGGTTAATCGGGGAGCTGTTTTTT,CASSFPDGWLIGELFF
NA,TRBV19,TRBJ2-7,NA,TGTGCCAGTAGTTTCTCTGGCAGGGGCTCCTACGAGCAGTACTTC,CASSFSGRGSYEQYF
NA,TRBV5-4,TRBJ1-2,TRBD1,TGTGCCAGCAGCTTGGGGGACAGAGACTATGGCTACACCTTC,CASSLGDRDYGYTF
NA,TRBV6-6,TRBJ1-2,NA,TGTGCCAGCAGTTACGCAGGGAACGATGGCTACACCTTC,CASSYAGNDGYTF
NA,TRBV4-1,TRBJ2-1,TRBD2,TGCGCCAGCAGCTACGGGACTAGCGGGAGAGATGAGCAGTTCTTC,CASSYGTSGRDEQFF
NA,TRBV21-1,TRBJ1-1,NA,TGTGCCAGCAGCAAGTCAGGGGAAGCTTTCTTT,CASSKSGEAFF
NA,TRBV11-2,TRBJ1-1,NA,TGTGCCAGCAGCTTAGAGGCCAGTTTGAACACTGAAGCTTTCTTT,CASSLEASLNTEAFF
NA,TRBV10-1,TRBJ2-3,NA,TGCGCCAGCAGTGGGGACCAAAATGAGCCAATAGAAAGCACAGATACGCAGTATTTT,CASSGDQNEPIESTDTQYF
NA,TRBV6-5,TRBJ1-1,NA,TGTGCCAGCGCGTGGAACACTGAAGCTTTCTTT,CASAWNTEAFF
NA,TRBV6-5,TRBJ2-3,TRBD1,TGTGCCAGCAGTTATCGACAGGGCGGGACAGATACGCAGTATTTT,CASSYRQGGTDTQYF
NA,TRBV5-1,TRBJ1-2,TRBD1,TGCGCCAGCAGCATGGTGGACAGGGTAGCGGGCTACACCTTC,CASSMVDRVAGYTF
NA,TRBV19,TRBJ2-3,TRBD1,TGTGCCAGTAGCAAGCTAGGACAGGGGGCCGCAGATACGCAGTATTTT,CASSKLGQGAADTQYF
NA,TRBV19,TRBJ2-2,TRBD2,TGTGCCAGTAGTACCTCCCAATCTAGCGGGAACACCGGGGAGCTGTTTTTT,CASSTSQSSGNTGELFF
NA,TRBV7-3,TRBJ2-1,TRBD2,TGTGCCAGCAGCTCTCTAGCGGGGGGCTACAATGAGCAGTTCTTC,CASSSLAGGYNEQFF
NA,TRBV7-2,TRBJ2-7,TRBD2,TGTGCCAGCAGCTGGGGGGGATCAGCAGAAGGAGCCTACGAGCAGTACTTC,CASSWGGSAEGAYEQYF